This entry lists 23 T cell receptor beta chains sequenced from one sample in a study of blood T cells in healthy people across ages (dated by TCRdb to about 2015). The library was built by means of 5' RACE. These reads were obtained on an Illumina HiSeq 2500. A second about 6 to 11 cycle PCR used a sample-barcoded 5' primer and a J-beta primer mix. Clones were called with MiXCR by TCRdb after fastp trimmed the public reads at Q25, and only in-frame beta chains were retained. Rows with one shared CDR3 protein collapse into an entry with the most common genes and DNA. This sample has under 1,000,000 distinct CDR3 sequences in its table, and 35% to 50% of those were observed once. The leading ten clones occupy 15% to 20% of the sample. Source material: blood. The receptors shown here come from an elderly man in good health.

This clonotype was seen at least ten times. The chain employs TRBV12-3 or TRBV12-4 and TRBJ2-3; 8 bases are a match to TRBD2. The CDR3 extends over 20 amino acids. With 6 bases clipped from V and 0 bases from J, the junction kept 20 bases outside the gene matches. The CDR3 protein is CASSHFSPLLADYSTDTQYF. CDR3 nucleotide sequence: TGTGCCAGCAGCCATTTCTCCCCACTACTAGCGGACTATAGCACAGATACGCAGTATTTT.

The CDR3 reads CSATNPGLADNEQFF. CDR3 coding DNA: TGCAGTGCTACCAACCCGGGACTAGCGGACAATGAGCAGTTCTTC. This chain uses TRBV20-1 with TRBJ2-1; 11 bases align to TRBD2. The CDR3 has 15 amino acids. The germline V gene has CDR1 DFQATT and CDR2 SNEGSKA (reference sequence). J lost 5 bases, V lost 4 bases, and 7 bases had no gene match.

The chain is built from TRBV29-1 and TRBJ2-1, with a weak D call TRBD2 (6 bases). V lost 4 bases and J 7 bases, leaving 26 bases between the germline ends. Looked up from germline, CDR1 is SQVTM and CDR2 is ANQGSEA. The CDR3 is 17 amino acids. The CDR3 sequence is CSVGPPQRRVLRNEQFF. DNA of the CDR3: TGCAGCGTTGGGCCCCCCCAGCGGAGGGTTCTGAGAAATGAGCAGTTCTTC.

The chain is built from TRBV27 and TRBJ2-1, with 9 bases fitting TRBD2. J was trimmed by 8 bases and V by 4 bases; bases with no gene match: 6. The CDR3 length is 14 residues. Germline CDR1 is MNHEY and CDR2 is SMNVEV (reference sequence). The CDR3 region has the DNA TGTGCCAGCAGTTGGGCTAGCGGGATAGATGAGCAGTTCTTC. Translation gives CASSWASGIDEQFF.

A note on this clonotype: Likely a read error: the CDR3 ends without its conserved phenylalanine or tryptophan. The CDR3 loop reads CASSYRVGTQYL. The CDR3 bases are TGTGCCAGCAGCTACAGGGTAGGAACGCAGTATCTT. The chain is built from TRBV7-9 and TRBJ2-3; D may be TRBD1 (6 bases). There are 12 residues in the CDR3. V lost 4 bases to trimming and J lost 9 bases, with 11 bases between them. The germline V gene encodes CDR1 SEHNR and CDR2 FQNEAQ (reference sequence).

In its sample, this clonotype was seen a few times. The DNA for the CDR3 is TGTGCCAGCAGCTTGTCAAGCGGGAGTATCAATGAGCAGTTCTTC. Amino acid sequence: CASSLSSGSINEQFF. The chain combines TRBV7-2 with TRBJ2-1; 8 nucleotides align to TRBD2. Trimming took 3 bases from V and 6 from J; bases not matched to a gene: 7. This CDR3 is built from 15 residues. CDR1 SGHTA and CDR2 FQGNSA come from the germline V gene.

CDR3 DNA: TGTGCCAGCAGCCTGACCGGTGCCTTAGCCAAAAACATTCAGTACTTC. Residues: CASSLTGALAKNIQYF. The J gene is TRBJ2-4, the V gene TRBV12-3 or TRBV12-4; D remains ambiguous. V lost 6 bases and J 0 bases, leaving 15 bases between the germline ends. The CDR3 is 16 amino acids.

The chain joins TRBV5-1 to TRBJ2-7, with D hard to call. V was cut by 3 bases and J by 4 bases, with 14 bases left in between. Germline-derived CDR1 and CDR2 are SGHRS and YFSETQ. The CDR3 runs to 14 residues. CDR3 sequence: CASSSAVFRYEQYF. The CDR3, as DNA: TGCGCCAGCAGCTCTGCCGTCTTCAGGTACGAGCAGTACTTC.

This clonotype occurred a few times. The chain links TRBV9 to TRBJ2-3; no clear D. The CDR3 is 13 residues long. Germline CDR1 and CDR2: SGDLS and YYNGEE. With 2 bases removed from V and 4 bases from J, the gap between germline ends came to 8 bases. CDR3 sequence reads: CASSVGMSDTQYF. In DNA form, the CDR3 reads TGTGCCAGCAGCGTTGGGATGTCAGATACGCAGTATTTT.

The CDR3 loop reads CASSYSRGEQYF. The CDR3 DNA reads TGTGCCAGCAGTTACTCCAGGGGCGAGCAGTACTTC. The V gene is TRBV6-6, the J gene TRBJ2-7; tentative D call: TRBD1 (6 bases). The germline CDR1 and CDR2 sequences are MNHNY and SVGAGI (reference sequence). With 0 bases removed from V and 6 bases from J, the gap between germline ends came to 6 bases. The CDR3 loop spans 12 amino acids.

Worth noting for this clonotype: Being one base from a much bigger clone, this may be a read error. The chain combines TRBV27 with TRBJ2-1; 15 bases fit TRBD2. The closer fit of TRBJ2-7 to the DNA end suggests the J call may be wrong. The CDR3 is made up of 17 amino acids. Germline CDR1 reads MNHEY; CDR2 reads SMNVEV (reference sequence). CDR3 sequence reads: CASSPGLAGGPYNEQYF. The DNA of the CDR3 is TGTGCCAGCAGTCCAGGACTAGCGGGAGGGCCTTACAATGAGCAGTACTTC.

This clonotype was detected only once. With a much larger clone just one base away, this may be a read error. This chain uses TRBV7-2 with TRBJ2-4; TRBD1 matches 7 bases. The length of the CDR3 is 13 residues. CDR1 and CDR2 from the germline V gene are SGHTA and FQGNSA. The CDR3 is CASSRGQDFIQDF. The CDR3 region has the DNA TGTGCCAGCAGCCGTGGACAGGATTTCATTCAGGACTTC.

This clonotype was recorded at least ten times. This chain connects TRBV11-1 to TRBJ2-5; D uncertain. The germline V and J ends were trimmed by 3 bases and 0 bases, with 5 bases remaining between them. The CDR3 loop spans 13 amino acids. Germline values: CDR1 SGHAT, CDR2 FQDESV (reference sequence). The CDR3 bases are TGTGCCAGCAGCTTCGGGTACCAAGAGACCCAGTACTTC. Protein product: CASSFGYQETQYF.

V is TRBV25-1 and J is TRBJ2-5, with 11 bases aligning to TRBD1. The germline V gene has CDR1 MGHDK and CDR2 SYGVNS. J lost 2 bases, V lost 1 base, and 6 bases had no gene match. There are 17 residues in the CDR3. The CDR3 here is CASSEWRGQGGQETQYF. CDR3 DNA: TGTGCCAGCAGTGAATGGAGGGGACAGGGGGGACAAGAGACCCAGTACTTC.

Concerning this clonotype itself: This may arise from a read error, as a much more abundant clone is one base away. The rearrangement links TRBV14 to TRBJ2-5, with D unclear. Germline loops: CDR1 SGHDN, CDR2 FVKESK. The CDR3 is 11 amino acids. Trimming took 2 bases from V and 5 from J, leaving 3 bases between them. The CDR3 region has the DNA TGTGCCAGCAGCCAATGGGAGACCCAGTACTTC. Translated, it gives CASSQWETQYF.

The CDR3 protein is CASSPGQGAINEQFF. DNA of the CDR3: TGTGCCAGCAGCCCCGGACAGGGGGCGATAAATGAGCAGTTCTTC. The rearrangement links TRBV7-3 to TRBJ2-1; 11 bases line up with TRBD1. CDR3 length: 15 amino acids. The germline V gene encodes CDR1 SGHTA and CDR2 FQGTGA. Trimming cost V 5 bases and J 7 bases; bases outside gene matches: 7.

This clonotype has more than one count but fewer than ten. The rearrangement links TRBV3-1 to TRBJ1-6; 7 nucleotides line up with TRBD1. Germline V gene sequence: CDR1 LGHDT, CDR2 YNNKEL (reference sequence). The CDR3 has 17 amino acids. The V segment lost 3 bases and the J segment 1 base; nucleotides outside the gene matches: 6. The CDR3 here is CASSHLGGGSYNSPLHF. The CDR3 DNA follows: TGTGCCAGCAGCCACTTAGGGGGCGGTTCCTATAATTCACCCCTCCACTTT.

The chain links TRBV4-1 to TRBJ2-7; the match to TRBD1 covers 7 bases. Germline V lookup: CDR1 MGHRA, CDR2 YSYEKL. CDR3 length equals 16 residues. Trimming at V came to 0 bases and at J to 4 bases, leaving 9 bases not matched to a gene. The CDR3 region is CASSQDGERGLYEQYF. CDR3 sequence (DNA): TGCGCCAGCAGCCAAGATGGGGAGAGGGGGCTATACGAGCAGTACTTC.

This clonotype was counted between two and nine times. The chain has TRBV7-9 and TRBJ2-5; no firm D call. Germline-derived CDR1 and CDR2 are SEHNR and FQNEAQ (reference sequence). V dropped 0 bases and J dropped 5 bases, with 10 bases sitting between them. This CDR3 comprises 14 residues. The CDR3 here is CASSLALLGETQYF. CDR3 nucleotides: TGTGCCAGCAGCTTAGCCCTACTTGGGGAGACCCAGTACTTC.

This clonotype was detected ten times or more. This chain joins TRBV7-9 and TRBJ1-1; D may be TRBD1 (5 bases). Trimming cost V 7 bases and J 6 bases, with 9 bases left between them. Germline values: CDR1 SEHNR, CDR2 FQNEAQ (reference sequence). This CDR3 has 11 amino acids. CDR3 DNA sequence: TGTGCCAGCACCCGGGGGGCTGAAGCTTTCTTT. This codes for CASTRGAEAFF.

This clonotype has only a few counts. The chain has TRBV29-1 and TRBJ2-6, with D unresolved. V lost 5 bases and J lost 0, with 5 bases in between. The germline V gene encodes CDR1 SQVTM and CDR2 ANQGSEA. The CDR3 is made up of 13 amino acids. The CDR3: CSVQLSGANVLTF. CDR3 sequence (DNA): TGCAGCGTTCAGCTCTCTGGGGCCAACGTCCTGACTTTC.

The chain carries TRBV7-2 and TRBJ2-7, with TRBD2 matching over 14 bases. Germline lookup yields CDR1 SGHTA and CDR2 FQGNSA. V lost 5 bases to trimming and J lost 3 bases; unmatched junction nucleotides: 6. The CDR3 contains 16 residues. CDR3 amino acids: CASSPAGTSGSYEQYF. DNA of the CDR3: TGTGCCAGCAGCCCAGCAGGGACTAGCGGGAGCTACGAGCAGTACTTC.

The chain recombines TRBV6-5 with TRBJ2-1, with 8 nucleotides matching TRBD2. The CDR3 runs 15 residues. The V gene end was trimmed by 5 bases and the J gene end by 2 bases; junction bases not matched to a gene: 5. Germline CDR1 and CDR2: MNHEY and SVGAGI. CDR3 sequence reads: CASSDPGLAYNEQFF. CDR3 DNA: TGTGCCAGCAGTGATCCGGGACTAGCCTACAATGAGCAGTTCTTC.